This T cell receptor (beta chain) was retrieved from a study of control samples from healthy donors and cancer patients. Trimming left V 2 bases short and J 6 bases short, with 11 bases between. CDR3 length: 15 amino acids. Per germline, CDR1 SNHLY and CDR2 FYNNEI. Repertoires were generated with immunoSEQ multiplex PCR, while TCRdb's copy carries only in-frame clones and drops some. The sample holds 65,000 to 85,000 clones; roughly 86% are singletons and the top ten take 2% to 2.5%. The specimen was PBMCs. This TCR came from a woman aged 45-59 years with head and neck cancer. The chain is built from TRBV2 and TRBJ1-6, with a tentative D call TRBD1 (5 bases). The CDR3 nucleotides read TGTGCCAGCAGTGAAACTGGACAACCTAATTCACCCCTCCACTTT. Protein: CASSETGQPNSPLHF.